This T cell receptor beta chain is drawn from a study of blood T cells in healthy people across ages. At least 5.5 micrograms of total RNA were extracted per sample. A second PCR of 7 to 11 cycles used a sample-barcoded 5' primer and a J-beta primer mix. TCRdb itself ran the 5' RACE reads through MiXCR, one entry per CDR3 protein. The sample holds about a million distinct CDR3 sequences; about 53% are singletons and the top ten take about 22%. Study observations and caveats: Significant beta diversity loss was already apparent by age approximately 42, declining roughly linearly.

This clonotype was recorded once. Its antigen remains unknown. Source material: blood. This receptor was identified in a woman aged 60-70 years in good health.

The CDR3 DNA follows: TGTGCCAGCAGCTTAGAGGACGGAGTGAACACTGAAGCTTTCTTT. This sequence encodes CASSLEDGVNTEAFF. This chain joins TRBV7-2 and TRBJ1-1, with no clear D. The V end lost 1 base, the J end lost 0 bases, and 9 bases lay between the germline ends. CDR1 and CDR2 (germline): SGHTA, FQGNSA. The CDR3 has 15 amino acids.